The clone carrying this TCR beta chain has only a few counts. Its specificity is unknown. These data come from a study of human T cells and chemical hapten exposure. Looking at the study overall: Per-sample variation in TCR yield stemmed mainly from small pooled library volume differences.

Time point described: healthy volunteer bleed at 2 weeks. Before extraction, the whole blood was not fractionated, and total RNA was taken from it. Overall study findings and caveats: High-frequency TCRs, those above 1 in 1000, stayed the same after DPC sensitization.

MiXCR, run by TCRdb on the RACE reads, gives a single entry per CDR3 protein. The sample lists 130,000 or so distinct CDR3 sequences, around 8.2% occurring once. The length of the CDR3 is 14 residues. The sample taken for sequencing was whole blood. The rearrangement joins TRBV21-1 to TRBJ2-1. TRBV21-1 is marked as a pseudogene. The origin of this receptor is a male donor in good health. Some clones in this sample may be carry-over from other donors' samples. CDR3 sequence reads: CASSNRFWEFEQFF. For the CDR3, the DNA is TGTGCCAGCAGCAACCGTTTTTGGGAATTTGAGCAGTTCTTC.